This is a list of T cell receptor beta chains from one sample in a study of T cell responses to AZD1222 COVID-19 vaccine. Measured with immunoSEQ multiplex PCR; TCRdb has only the in-frame clones, and not every one. The data contain about 140,000 clones, 92% of them singletons. The material was peripheral blood, obtained 28 days after the second AZD1222 dose. Receptors were obtained from an adult who received the AZD1222 COVID-19 vaccine. Each CDR3 is given with its conserved first and last residue. A D gene is named only where the DNA matches it firmly. Not every row has a clone size; where given, it reads once, few, many or a size class.

v_gene	j_gene	abundance	len	d_gene	CDR3aa	CDR3nt
TRBV4-1	TRBJ2-2	.	15	.	CASSQDGVDTGELFF	TGCGCCAGCAGCCAAGATGGGGTGGACACCGGGGAGCTGTTTTTT
TRBV28	TRBJ1-6	.	13	.	CASYLRPFSPLHF	TGTGCCAGCTACCTCCGGCCTTTTTCACCCCTCCACTTT
TRBV11-2	TRBJ2-7	few	15	.	CASSFPWQRAYEQYF	TGTGCCAGCAGCTTCCCCTGGCAGCGAGCCTACGAGCAGTACTTC
TRBV6-4	TRBJ2-1	few	15	TRBD1	CASSESGSGGNEQFF	TGTGCCAGCAGTGAATCCGGGTCAGGGGGCAATGAGCAGTTCTTC
TRBV9	TRBJ2-7	.	16	TRBD2	CASSPRGGGAGEEQYF	TGTGCCAGCAGCCCCCGCGGGGGAGGGGCTGGGGAAGAGCAGTACTTC
TRBV6-4	TRBJ2-1	few	14	.	CASSDSAGGNEQFF	TGTGCCAGCAGTGACTCGGCAGGGGGGAATGAGCAGTTCTTC
TRBV6-6	TRBJ1-5	once	16	.	CASAWTQEGSNQPQHF	TGTGCCAGCGCCTGGACTCAGGAAGGTAGCAATCAGCCCCAGCATTTT
TRBV6-5	TRBJ1-1	.	13	.	CASTPEGGTEAFF	TGTGCCAGCACCCCCGAGGGGGGCACTGAAGCTTTCTTT
TRBV5-6	TRBJ1-5	.	14	.	CASSFRDTNQPQHF	TGTGCCAGCAGCTTCCGGGACACCAATCAGCCCCAGCATTTT
TRBV5-6	TRBJ1-4	.	15	.	CASSRTQTPDGKLFF	TGTGCCAGCAGCCGAACACAGACACCGGATGGAAAACTGTTTTTT
TRBV19	TRBJ1-2	once	14	.	CASSWGETNYGYTF	TGTGCCAGTAGTTGGGGAGAAACTAACTATGGCTACACCTTC
TRBV6-5	TRBJ2-2	.	13	.	CASHWALDGELFF	TGTGCCAGCCACTGGGCCCTCGACGGGGAGCTGTTTTTT
TRBV7-9	TRBJ2-6	.	16	.	CASSVKVPSGANVLTF	TGTGCCAGCAGCGTAAAAGTACCCTCTGGGGCCAACGTCCTGACTTTC
TRBV10-2	TRBJ2-3	.	16	TRBD2	CASRGLAGAGTDTQYF	TGCGCCAGCAGGGGACTAGCGGGGGCCGGCACAGATACGCAGTATTTT
TRBV7-8	TRBJ2-6	.	17	.	CASSSPTSSSGANVLTF	TGTGCCAGCAGCTCGCCGACCAGTAGCTCTGGGGCCAACGTCCTGACTTTC